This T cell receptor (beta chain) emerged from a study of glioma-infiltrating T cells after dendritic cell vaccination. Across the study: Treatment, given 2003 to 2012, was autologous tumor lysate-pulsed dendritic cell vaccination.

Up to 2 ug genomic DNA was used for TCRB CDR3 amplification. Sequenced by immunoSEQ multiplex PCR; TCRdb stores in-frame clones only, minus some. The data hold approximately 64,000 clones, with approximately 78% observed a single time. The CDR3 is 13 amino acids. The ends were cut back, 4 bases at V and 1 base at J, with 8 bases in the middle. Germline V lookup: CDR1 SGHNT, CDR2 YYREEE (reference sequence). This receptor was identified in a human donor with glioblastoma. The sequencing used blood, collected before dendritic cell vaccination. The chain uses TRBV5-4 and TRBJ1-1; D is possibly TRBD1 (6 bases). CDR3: CASSVTGNTEAFF. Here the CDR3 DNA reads TGTGCCAGCAGCGTGACAGGGAACACTGAAGCTTTCTTT.